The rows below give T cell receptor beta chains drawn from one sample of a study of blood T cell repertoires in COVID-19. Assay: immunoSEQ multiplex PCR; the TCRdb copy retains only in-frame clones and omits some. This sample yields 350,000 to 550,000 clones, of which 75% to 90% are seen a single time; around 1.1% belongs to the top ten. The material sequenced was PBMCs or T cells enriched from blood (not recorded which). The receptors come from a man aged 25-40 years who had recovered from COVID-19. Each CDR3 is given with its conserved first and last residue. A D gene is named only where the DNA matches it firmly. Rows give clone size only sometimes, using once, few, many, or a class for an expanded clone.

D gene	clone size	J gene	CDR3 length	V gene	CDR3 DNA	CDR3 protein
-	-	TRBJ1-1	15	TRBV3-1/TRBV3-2	TGTGCCAGCAGCCCAAGAGGGCTGGGCTGGGATGAAGCTTTCTTT	CASSPRGLGWDEAFF
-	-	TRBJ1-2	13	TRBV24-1	TGTGCCACCAAGGACCCTTTCGGGGGAGGCTACACCTTC	CATKDPFGGGYTF
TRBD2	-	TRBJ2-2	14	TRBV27	TGTGCCAGCAGTTTGGGACTAAACACCGGGGAGCTGTTTTTT	CASSLGLNTGELFF
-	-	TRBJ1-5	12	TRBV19	TGTGCCAGTACCCGAGGAGGACCCCCGCAGCATTTT	CASTRGGPPQHF
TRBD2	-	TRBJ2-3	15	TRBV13	TGTGCCAGCAGCTCGACTAGCGATCGCACAGATACGCAGTATTTT	CASSSTSDRTDTQYF
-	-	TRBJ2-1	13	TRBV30	TGTGCCTGGAAGCAGGGGACCTACAATGAGCAGTTCTTC	CAWKQGTYNEQFF
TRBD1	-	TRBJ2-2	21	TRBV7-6	TGTGCCAGCAGCTTTCCATCACCGGGACAGGGGACGCCAGCGAACACCGGGGAGCTGTTTTTT	CASSFPSPGQGTPANTGELFF
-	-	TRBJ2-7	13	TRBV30	TGTGCCTGGAGTGGCGGGACTCCCCTCGAGCAGTACTTC	CAWSGGTPLEQYF
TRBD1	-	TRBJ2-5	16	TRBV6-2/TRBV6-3	TGTGCCAGCAGTTACTTTGACAGGGACAACCAAGAGACCCAGTACTTC	CASSYFDRDNQETQYF
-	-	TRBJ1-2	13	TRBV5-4	TGTGCCAGCAGCGGGACGACAGGCTATGGCTACACCTTC	CASSGTTGYGYTF
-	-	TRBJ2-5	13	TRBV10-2	TGCGCCAGCCCCATGCGTGGGCCCGAGACCCAGTACTTC	CASPMRGPETQYF
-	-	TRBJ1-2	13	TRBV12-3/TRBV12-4	TGTGCCAGCACCAGCACGGAGGGAGGTGGCTACACCTTC	CASTSTEGGGYTF
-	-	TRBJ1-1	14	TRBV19	TGTGCCAGTACACGGGACATCATGAACACTGAAGCTTTCTTT	CASTRDIMNTEAFF
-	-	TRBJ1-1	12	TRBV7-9	TGTGCCAGCAGCCCGCGCGGGACTGAAGCTTTCTTT	CASSPRGTEAFF
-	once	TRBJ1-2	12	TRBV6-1	TGTGCCAGCAGTGATACTAACTATGGCTACACCTTC	CASSDTNYGYTF
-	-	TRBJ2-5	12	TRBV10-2	TGCGCCAGCAGTATAATCGGGGAGACCCAGTACTTC	CASSIIGETQYF
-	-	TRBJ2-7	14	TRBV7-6	TGTGCCAGCAGCCTCGACTTCCCCTCCTACGAGCAGTACTTC	CASSLDFPSYEQYF
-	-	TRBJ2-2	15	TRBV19	TGTGCCAGTAGTATCAGATTCAAGAACACCGGGGAGCTGTTTTTT	CASSIRFKNTGELFF
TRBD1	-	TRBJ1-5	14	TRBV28	TGTGCCAGCAGCGTAACAGGGGGCAATCAGCCCCAGCATTTT	CASSVTGGNQPQHF
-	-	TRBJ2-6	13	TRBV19	TGTGCCACAAGGAGGTCTGGGGCCAACGTCCTGACTTTC	CATRRSGANVLTF
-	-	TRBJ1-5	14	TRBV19	TGTGCCAGTAGTAACTGGGAGGGTGTGGAGCCCCAGCATTTT	CASSNWEGVEPQHF
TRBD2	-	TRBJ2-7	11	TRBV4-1	TGCGCCAGCAGCCAGGGACTAAAGCAGTACTTC	CASSQGLKQYF
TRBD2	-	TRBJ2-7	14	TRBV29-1	TGCAGCGTATGGACTAGCGAGGGACCCTACGAGCAGTACTTC	CSVWTSEGPYEQYF
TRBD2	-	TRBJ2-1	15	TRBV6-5	TGTGCCAGCAGTTACGCTAGCGGGATAGTTAATGAGCAGTTCTTC	CASSYASGIVNEQFF
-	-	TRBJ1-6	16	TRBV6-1	TGTGCCAGCAGTGAAACCGACAGAAACAATAATTCACCCCTCCACTTT	CASSETDRNNNSPLHF
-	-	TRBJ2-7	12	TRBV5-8	TGTGCCAGCAGCCGTCCGGTCTACGAGCAGTACTTC	CASSRPVYEQYF
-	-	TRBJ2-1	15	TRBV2	TGTGCCCAGGAGGGGGGGCCGAGCTCCTACAATGAGCAGTTCTTC	CAQEGGPSSYNEQFF
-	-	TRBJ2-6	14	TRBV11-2	TGTGCCAGCAGCCTCAGCTCTGGGGCCAACGTCCTGACTTTC	CASSLSSGANVLTF
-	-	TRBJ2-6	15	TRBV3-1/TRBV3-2	TGTGCCAGCAGCCAGGAGAGCTCTGGGGCCAACGTCCTGACTTTC	CASSQESSGANVLTF
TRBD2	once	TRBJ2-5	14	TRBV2	TGTGCCAGCAGTGAGCGGGAGGTTCTAGAGACCCAGTACTTC	CASSEREVLETQYF
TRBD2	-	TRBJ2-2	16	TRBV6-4	TGTGCCAGCAGTATCTCGCCTAGCGGGAACACCGGGGAGCTGTTTTTT	CASSISPSGNTGELFF
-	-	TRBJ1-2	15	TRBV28	TGTGCCAGCAGCAATCCTACAGGGTTTCGGTATGGCTACACCTTC	CASSNPTGFRYGYTF
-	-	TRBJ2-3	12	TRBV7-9	TGTGCCAGCAGTTCTAGCACAGATACGCAGTATTTT	CASSSSTDTQYF
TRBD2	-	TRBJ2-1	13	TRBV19	TGTGCCAGTAAGGTAGCGGGGGGATCGGAGCAGTTCTTC	CASKVAGGSEQFF
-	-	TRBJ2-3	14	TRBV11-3	TGTGCCAGCAGCCGCGGCAGCAGCACAGATACGCAGTATTTT	CASSRGSSTDTQYF
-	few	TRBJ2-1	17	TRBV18	TGTGCCAGCTCACCACGATCGTCTAGCGTCGCCTACAATGAGCAGTTCTTC	CASSPRSSSVAYNEQFF
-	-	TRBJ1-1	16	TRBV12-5	TGTGCTAGTGGTTTAGAGTGGGCATCAGGGGAGACTGAAGCTTTCTTT	CASGLEWASGETEAFF
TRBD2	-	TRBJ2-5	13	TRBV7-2	TGTGCCAGCAGCCGGGAGCGGGGGGAGACCCAGTACTTC	CASSRERGETQYF
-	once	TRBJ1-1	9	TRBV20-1	TGCAGTGCTGAGGGATCAGCTTTCTTT	CSAEGSAFF
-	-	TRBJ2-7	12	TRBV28	TGTGCCACTGGGTTGGGCCTGAGTGAGCAGTACTTC	CATGLGLSEQYF
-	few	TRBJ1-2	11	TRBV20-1	TGCAGTGCTAGAGGGTCGGATGGCTACACCTTC	CSARGSDGYTF
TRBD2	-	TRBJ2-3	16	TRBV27	TGTGCCAGCAGGGTCCTTAGCGGGAAGGGGCCAGATACGCAGTATTTT	CASRVLSGKGPDTQYF
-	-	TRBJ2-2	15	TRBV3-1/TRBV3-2	TGTGCCAGCAGCCTCAGGACAGCGAACACCGGGGAGCTGTTTTTT	CASSLRTANTGELFF
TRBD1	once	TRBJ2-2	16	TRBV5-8	TGTGCCAGCAGACAAGGGGGCATAGCGAACACCGGGGAGCTGTTTTTT	CASRQGGIANTGELFF
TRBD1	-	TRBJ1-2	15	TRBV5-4	TGTGCCAGCAGCTTGTTGGACAGGGACGGTCATGGCTACACCTTC	CASSLLDRDGHGYTF
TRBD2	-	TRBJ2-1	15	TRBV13	TGTGCCAGCAGCTTAGAACCCGGGGTAGCGGGAGAACAGTTCTTC	CASSLEPGVAGEQFF